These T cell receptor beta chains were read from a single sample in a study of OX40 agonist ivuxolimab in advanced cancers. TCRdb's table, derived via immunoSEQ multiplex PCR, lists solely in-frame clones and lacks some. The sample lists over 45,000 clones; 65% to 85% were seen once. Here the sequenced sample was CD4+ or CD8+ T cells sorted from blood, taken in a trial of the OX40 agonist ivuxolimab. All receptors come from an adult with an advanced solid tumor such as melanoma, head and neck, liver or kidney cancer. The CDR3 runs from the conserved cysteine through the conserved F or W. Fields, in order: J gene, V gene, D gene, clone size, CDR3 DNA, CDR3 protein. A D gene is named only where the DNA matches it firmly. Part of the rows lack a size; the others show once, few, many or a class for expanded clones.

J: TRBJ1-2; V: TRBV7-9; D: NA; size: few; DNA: TGTGCCAGCAGCTTAGCAGGGCTTGACTACACCTTC; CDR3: CASSLAGLDYTF
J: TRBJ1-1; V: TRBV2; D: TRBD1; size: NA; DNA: TGTGCCAGTTCCCGGGACAGGGCCTCTGAAGCTTTCTTT; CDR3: CASSRDRASEAFF
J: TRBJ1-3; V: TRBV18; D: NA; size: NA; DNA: TGTGCCAGCTCACCACCGGGGTTCTCGCCAAACACCATATATTTT; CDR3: CASSPPGFSPNTIYF
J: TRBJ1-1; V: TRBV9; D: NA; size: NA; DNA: TGTGCCAGCAGCGTAAACAGGGACGCTGAAGCTTTCTTT; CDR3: CASSVNRDAEAFF
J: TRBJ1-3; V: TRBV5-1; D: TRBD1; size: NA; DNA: TGCGCCAGCAGCTTGGGGACAGGGAGCTCTGGAAACACCATATATTTT; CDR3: CASSLGTGSSGNTIYF
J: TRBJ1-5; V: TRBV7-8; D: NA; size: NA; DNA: TGTGCCAGCAGCCCCCGGGACCCCCATAGCAATCAGCCCCAGCATTTT; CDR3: CASSPRDPHSNQPQHF
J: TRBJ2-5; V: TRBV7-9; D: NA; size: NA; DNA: TGTGCCAGCAGCTTAGTCGGTTGGGGACAAGAGACCCAGTACTTC; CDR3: CASSLVGWGQETQYF
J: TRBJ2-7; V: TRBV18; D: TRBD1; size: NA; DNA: TGTGCCAGCTCACCAGGGACAGGTGAATACGAGCAGTACTTC; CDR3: CASSPGTGEYEQYF
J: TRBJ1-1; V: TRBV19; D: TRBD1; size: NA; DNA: TGTGCCAGTAGTATTAACAGGGGGGGTGGCACTGAAGCTTTCTTT; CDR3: CASSINRGGGTEAFF
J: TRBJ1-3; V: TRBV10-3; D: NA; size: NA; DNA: TGTGCCATCAGAGGGCAGCCGGGAACTGGAAACACCATATATTTT; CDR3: CAIRGQPGTGNTIYF
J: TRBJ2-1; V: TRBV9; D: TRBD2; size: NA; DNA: TGTGCCAGCACCAAGGGGACTAGCGGGGGCTCCTACAATGAGCAGTTCTTC; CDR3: CASTKGTSGGSYNEQFF
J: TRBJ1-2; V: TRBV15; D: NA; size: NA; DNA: TGTGCCACCAGCAGTTCAGGGGACTATGGCTACACCTTC; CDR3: CATSSSGDYGYTF
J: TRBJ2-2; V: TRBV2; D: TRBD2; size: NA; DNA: TGTGCCAGCAGTGAACTAGCGGGAGAAGGGGAGCTGTTTTTT; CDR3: CASSELAGEGELFF
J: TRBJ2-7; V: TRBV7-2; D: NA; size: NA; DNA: TGTGCCAGCAGTTTCCGGGGGCCAGGGGACGAGCAGTACTTC; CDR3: CASSFRGPGDEQYF
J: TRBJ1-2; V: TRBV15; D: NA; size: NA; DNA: TGTGCCACCAGCAGAGATCGGGGCCAGGGAACTGGCTACACCTTC; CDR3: CATSRDRGQGTGYTF
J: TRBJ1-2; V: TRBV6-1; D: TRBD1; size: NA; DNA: TGTGCCAGCAGTGAAGGGACAGGGGGTAGCGGCTACACCTTC; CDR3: CASSEGTGGSGYTF
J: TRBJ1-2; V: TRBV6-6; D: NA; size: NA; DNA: TGTGCCAGCAGTACCTCCGGGACGGACTATGGCTACACCTTC; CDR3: CASSTSGTDYGYTF
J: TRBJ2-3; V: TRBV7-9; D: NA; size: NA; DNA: TGTGCCAGCAGCTCCGGGACGGCCATCGTAGGTACGCAGTATTTT; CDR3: CASSSGTAIVGTQYF
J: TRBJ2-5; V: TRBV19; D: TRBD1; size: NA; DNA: TGTGCCAGTAGTGCTAACGACAGGGGGGGCGAGACCCAGTACTTC; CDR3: CASSANDRGGETQYF
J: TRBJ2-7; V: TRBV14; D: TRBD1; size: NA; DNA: TGTGCCAGCAGCCTCAACAGGGGATTCTCCGCCGAGCAGTACTTC; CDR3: CASSLNRGFSAEQYF
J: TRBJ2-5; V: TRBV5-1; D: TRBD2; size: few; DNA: TGCGCCAGCAGCTTGGGCCCTAGCGGGAGAGGGCAAGAGACCCAGTACTTC; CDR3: CASSLGPSGRGQETQYF
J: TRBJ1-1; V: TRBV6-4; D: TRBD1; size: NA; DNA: TGTGCCAGCAGTGCCACGGGACAGGGAGGCACTGAAGCTTTCTTT; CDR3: CASSATGQGGTEAFF
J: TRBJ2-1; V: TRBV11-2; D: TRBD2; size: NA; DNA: TGTGCCAGCAGCCCCATCACTAGCGGGAGGGCAAAGCAGTTCTTC; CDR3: CASSPITSGRAKQFF
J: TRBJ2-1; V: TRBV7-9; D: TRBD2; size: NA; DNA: TGTGCCAGCAGCTTAGCACCTAGCGGAGTTTACAATGAGCAGTTCTTC; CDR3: CASSLAPSGVYNEQFF
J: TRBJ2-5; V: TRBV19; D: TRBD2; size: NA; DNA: TGTGCCAGTAGTATCCACCCCGGGACTAGCGCCTACCAAGAGACCCAGTACTTC; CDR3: CASSIHPGTSAYQETQYF
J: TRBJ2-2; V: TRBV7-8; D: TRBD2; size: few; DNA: TGTGCCAGCAGCTTAGATCGGCTAGCGGAACACACCGGGGAGCTGTTTTTT; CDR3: CASSLDRLAEHTGELFF
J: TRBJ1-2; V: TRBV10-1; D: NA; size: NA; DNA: TGCGCCAGGGGGGGGGAAGGGACCCAGGTCGGCTATGGCTACACCTTC; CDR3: CARGGEGTQVGYGYTF
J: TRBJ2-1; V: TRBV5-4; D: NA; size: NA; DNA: TGTGCCAGCAGCTTGGCGGGGAGCAATGAGCAGTTCTTC; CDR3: CASSLAGSNEQFF
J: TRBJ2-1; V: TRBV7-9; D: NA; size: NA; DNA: TGTGCCAGCAGCTCCCGGCCGCAGACGGATGAGCAGTTCTTC; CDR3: CASSSRPQTDEQFF
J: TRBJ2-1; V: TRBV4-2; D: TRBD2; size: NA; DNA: TGTGCCAGCAGCCAAGATTCATGGGCTAGCGGAAATGAGCAGTTCTTC; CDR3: CASSQDSWASGNEQFF
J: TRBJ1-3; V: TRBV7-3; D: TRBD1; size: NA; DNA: TGTGCCAGCAGCCGGCCAGGGGGGACGGAAAACACCATATATTTT; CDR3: CASSRPGGTENTIYF
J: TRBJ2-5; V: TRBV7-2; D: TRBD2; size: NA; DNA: TGTGCCAGCAGCAGCGGGGGGAGGGGGCCAGAGACCCAGTACTTC; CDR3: CASSSGGRGPETQYF
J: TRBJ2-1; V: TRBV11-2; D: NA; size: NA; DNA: TGTGCCAGCAGCTTAGTGAGGGACAATGAGCAGTTCTTC; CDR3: CASSLVRDNEQFF
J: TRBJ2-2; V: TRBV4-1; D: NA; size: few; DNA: TGCGCCAGCAGCCAAGAAGGTGGCGGCGCGAACACCGGGGAGCTGTTTTTT; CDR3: CASSQEGGGANTGELFF
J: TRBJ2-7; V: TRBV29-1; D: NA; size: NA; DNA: TGCAGCGTTGTCCGACAGAGCTCCTACGAGCAGTACTTC; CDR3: CSVVRQSSYEQYF
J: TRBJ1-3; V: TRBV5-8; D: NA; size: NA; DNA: TGTGCCAGCAGCTTCGGACTTTCCAGCTCTGGAAACACCATATATTTT; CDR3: CASSFGLSSSGNTIYF
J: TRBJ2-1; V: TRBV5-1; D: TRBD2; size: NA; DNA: TGCGCCAGCAGCTTGGGACTAGCGGGAGAGGCTGAGCAGTTCTTC; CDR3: CASSLGLAGEAEQFF
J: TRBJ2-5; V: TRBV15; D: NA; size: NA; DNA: TGTGCCACCAGCACCGGTGAGGGGCGGGAGACCCAGTACTTC; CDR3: CATSTGEGRETQYF
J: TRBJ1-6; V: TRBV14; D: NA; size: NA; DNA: TGTGCCAGCAGCCAGGGGGGTTCCTATAATTCACCCCTCCACTTT; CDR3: CASSQGGSYNSPLHF
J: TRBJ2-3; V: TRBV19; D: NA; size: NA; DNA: TGTGCCGCCCCCCCGGTTCCTCGGAGAGATACGCAGTATTTT; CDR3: CAAPPVPRRDTQYF
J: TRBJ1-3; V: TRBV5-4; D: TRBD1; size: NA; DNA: TGTGCCAGCAGCTTCGGACAGGACGCCTCTGGAAACACCATATATTTT; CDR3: CASSFGQDASGNTIYF
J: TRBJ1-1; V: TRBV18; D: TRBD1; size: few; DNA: TGTGCCAGCTCAAGCACAGGGGATTTGAACACTGAAGCTTTCTTT; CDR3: CASSSTGDLNTEAFF
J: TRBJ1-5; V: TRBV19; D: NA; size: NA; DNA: TGTGCCAGTAGCCCCGATCAGCCCCAGCATTTT; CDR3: CASSPDQPQHF
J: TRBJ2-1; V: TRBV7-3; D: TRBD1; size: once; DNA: TGTGCCAGCAGCCGCGATTCCCCCGGGACAGTAGGAAACAATGAGCAGTTCTTC; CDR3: CASSRDSPGTVGNNEQFF
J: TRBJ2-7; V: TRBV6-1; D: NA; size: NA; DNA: TGTGCCAGCAGTGAAGGTCCCACGGGGAGCTACGAGCAGTACTTC; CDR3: CASSEGPTGSYEQYF
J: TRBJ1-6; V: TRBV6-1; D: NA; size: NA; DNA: TGTGCCAGCAGGCCCGACAGAAATTCTAATTCACCCCTCCACTTT; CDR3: CASRPDRNSNSPLHF
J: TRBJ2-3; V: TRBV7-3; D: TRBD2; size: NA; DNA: TGTGCCAGCAGCTTAAGGATAGCGGGGGGGCCAGATACGCAGTATTTT; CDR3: CASSLRIAGGPDTQYF
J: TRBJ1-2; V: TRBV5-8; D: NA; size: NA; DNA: TGTGCCAGCAGCTTCCTTATTCGGGAAGGGGAATATGGCTACACCTTC; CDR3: CASSFLIREGEYGYTF
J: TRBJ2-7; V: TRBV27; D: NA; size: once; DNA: TGTGCCAGCAGTAGATTTGTGGGGGGTGTACCCTACGAGCAGTACTTC; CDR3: CASSRFVGGVPYEQYF
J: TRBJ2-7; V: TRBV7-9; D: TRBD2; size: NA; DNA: TGTGCCAGCAGCTCCGGGGAGGGGAACGAGCAGTACTTC; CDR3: CASSSGEGNEQYF
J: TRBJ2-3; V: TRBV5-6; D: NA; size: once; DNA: TGTGCCAGCAGCTCCTTTATTGGACCACCCAGTGAGAATACGCAGTATTTT; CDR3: CASSSFIGPPSENTQYF
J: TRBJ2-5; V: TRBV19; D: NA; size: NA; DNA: TGTGCCAGTAATGGGCATAAAGAGACCCAGTACTTC; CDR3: CASNGHKETQYF
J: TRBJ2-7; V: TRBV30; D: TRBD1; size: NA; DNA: TGTGCCTGGAGGGCACCTGGTTATCCGGGACAGGGGGCCTACGAGCAGTACTTC; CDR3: CAWRAPGYPGQGAYEQYF